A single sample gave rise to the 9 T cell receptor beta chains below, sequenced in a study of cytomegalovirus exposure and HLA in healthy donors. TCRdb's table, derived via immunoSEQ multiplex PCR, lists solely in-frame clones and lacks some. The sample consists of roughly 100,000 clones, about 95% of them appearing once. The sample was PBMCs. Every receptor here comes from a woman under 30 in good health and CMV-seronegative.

DNA for the CDR3: TGTGCCAGCAGCAATCTAGCGGATAGATCGGATGAGCAGTTCTTC. Encoded protein: CASSNLADRSDEQFF. The chain recombines TRBV7-9 with TRBJ2-1; 7 positions agree with TRBD2. Unmatched junction bases numbered 12, after V lost 5 bases and J lost 8 bases. Germline V gene sequence: CDR1 SEHNR, CDR2 FQNEAQ (reference sequence). The CDR3 is 15 amino acids.

Here the CDR3 reads CASSPVLAGAGEQFF. In nucleotides, the CDR3 is TGTGCCAGCAGCCCGGTGTTAGCGGGGGCGGGGGAGCAGTTCTTC. The V gene is TRBV5-4, the J gene TRBJ2-1; 9 nucleotides align to TRBD2. Looked up from germline, CDR1 is SGHNT and CDR2 is YYREEE (reference sequence). The CDR3 covers 15 residues. The trim removed 4 bases at V and 10 bases at J, leaving 12 bases unmatched.

CDR3: CASIGNRAYEQYF. The CDR3 bases are TGTGCCAGTATAGGGAACAGGGCCTACGAGCAGTACTTC. The rearrangement joins TRBV19 to TRBJ2-7, with D possibly being TRBD1 (6 bases). Germline loops: CDR1 LNHDA, CDR2 SQIVND (reference sequence). V was clipped by 7 bases and J by 2 bases, with 12 bases between them. The CDR3 runs 13 residues.

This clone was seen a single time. As DNA, the CDR3 is TGTGCCAGCACCCCGGGACAGGGCTCCTACGAGCAGTACTTC. Its translation: CASTPGQGSYEQYF. V is TRBV27 and J is TRBJ2-7; 9 bases fit TRBD1. The CDR3 is 14 amino acids. V gave up 7 bases and J gave up 0 bases; unmatched junction bases: 4. Per germline, CDR1 MNHEY and CDR2 SMNVEV (reference sequence).

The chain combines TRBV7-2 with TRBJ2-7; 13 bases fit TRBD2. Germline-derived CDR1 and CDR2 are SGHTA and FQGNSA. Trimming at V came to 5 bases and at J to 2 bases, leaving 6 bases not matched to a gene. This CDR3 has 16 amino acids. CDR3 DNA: TGTGCCAGCAGCCCGGGGACTAGCGGGAACACCTACGAGCAGTACTTC. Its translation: CASSPGTSGNTYEQYF. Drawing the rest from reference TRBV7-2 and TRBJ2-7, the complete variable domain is GAGVSQSPSNKVTEKGKDVELRCDPISGHTALYWYRQSLGQGLEFLIYFQGNSAPDKSGLPSDRFSAERTGGSVSTLTIQRTQQEDSAVYLCASSPGTSGNTYEQYFGPGTRLTVT.

In DNA, the CDR3 is TGTGCCAGCAGCTTTACCGGGACAGGGTCGTATGGCTACACCTTC. Translation: CASSFTGTGSYGYTF. V usage is TRBV7-8 and J usage is TRBJ1-2; 9 bases agree with TRBD1. From germline, CDR1 is SGHVS and CDR2 FQNEAQ. The CDR3 contains 15 residues. Trimming removed 3 bases from V and 5 bases from J; junction bases left unmatched: 7.

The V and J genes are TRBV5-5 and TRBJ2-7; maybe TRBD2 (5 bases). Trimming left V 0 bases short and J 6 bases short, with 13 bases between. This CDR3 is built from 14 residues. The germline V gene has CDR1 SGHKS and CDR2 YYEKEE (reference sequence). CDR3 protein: CASSLEVRVGEQYF. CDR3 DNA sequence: TGTGCCAGCAGCTTGGAGGTGCGGGTGGGCGAGCAGTACTTC.

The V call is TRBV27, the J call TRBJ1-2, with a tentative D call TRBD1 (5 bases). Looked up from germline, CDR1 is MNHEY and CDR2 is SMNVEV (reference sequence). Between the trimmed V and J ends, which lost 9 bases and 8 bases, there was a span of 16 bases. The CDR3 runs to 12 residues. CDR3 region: CARAPGQPGYTF. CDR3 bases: TGTGCCAGGGCCCCAGGGCAGCCGGGCTACACCTTC.

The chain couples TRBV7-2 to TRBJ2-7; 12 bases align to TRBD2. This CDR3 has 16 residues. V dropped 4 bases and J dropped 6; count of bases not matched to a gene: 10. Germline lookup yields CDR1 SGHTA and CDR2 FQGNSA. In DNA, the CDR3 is TGTGCCAGCAGCTCAGATCTAGCGGGGGGGCGTAGCGAGCAGTACTTC. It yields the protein CASSSDLAGGRSEQYF.